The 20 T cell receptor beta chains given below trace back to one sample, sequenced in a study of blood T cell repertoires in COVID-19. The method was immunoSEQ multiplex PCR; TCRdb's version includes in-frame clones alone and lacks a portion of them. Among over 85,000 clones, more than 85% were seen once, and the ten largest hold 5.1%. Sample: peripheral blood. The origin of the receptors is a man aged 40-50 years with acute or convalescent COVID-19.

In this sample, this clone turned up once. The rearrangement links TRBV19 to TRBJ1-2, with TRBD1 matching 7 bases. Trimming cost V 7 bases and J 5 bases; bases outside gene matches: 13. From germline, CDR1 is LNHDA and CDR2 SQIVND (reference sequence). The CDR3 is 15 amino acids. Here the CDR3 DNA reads TGTGCCAGTACGCTTGGGGGGACAGAACCATATGGCTACACCTTC. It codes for CASTLGGTEPYGYTF.

CDR3 region: CSVGETEAFF. As DNA, the CDR3 is TGCAGCGTCGGGGAGACTGAAGCTTTCTTT. The chain links TRBV29-1 to TRBJ1-1; D is unresolved. Per the germline V gene, CDR1 is SQVTM and CDR2 is ANQGSEA. The CDR3 contains 10 residues. With 6 bases removed from V and 5 bases from J, the gap between germline ends came to 7 bases.

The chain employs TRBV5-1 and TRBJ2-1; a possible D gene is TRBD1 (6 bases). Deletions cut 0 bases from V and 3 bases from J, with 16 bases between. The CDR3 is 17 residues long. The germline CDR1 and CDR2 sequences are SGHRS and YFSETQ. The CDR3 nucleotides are TGCGCCAGCAGCTTGGCCGGGTTGGGGGCTAGCTACAATGAGCAGTTCTTC. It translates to CASSLAGLGASYNEQFF.

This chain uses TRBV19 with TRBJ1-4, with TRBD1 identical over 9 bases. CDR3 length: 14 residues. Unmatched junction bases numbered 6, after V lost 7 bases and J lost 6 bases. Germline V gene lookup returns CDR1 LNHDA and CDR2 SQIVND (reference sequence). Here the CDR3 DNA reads TGTGCCAGTACACCCGGGACAGGGTATGAAAAACTGTTTTTT. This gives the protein CASTPGTGYEKLFF.

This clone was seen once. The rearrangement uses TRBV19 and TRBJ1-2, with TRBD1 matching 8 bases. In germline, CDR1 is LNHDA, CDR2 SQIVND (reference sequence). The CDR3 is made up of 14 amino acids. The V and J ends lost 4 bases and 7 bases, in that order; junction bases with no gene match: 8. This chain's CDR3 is CASSKTTGEAGYTF. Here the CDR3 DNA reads TGTGCCAGTAGTAAAACGACAGGGGAGGCTGGCTACACCTTC.

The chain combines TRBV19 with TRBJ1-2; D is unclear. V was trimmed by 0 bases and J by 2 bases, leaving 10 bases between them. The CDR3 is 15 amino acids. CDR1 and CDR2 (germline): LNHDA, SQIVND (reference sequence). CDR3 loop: CASSIDLTTNYGYTF. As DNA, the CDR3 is TGTGCCAGTAGTATAGATCTTACAACCAACTATGGCTACACCTTC.

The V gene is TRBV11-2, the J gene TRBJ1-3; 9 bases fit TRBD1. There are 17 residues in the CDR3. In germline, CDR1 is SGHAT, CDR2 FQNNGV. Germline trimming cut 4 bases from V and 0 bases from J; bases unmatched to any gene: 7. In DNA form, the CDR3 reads TGTGCCAGCAGCTCGCACAGGGGGCGAGACTCTGGAAACACCATATATTTT. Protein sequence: CASSSHRGRDSGNTIYF.

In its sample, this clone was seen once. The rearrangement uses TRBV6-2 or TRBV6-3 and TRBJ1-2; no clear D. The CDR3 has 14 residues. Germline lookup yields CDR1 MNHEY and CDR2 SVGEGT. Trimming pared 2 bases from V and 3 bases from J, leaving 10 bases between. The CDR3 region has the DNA TGTGCCAGCAGTTACGGGCAGGACTACTATGGCTACACCTTC. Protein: CASSYGQDYYGYTF.

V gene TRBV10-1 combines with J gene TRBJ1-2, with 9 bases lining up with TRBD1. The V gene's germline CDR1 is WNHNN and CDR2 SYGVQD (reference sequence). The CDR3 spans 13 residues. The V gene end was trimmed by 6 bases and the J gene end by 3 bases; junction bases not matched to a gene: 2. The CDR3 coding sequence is TGCGCCAGCAGCCGGGACAGGGACTATGGCTACACCTTC. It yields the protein CASSRDRDYGYTF.

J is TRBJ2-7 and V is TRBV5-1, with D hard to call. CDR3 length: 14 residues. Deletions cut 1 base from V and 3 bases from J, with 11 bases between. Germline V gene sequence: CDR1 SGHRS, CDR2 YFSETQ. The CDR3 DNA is TGCGCCAGCAGCTTGAGTATTCCGAGCTACGAGCAGTACTTC. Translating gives CASSLSIPSYEQYF.

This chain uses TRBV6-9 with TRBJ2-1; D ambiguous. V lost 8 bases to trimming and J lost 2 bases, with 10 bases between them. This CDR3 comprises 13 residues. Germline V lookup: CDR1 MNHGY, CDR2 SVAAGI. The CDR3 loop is CASGGAAYNEQFF. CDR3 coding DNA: TGTGCCAGCGGTGGAGCAGCCTACAATGAGCAGTTCTTC.

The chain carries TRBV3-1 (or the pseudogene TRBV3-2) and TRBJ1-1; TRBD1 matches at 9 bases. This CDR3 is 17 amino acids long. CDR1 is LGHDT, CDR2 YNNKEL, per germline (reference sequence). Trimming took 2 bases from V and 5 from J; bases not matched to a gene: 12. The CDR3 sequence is CASSQRTLGQGGTEAFF. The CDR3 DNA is TGTGCCAGCAGCCAACGAACTCTGGGACAGGGTGGAACTGAAGCTTTCTTT.

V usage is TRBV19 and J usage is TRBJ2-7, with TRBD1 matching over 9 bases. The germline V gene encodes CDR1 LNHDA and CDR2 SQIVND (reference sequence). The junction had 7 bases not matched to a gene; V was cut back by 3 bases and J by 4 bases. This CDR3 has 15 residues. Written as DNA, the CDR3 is TGTGCCAGTAGTATCCCGGGACAGGGTCTGTACGAGCAGTACTTC. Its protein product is CASSIPGQGLYEQYF.

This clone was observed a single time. The CDR3 DNA is TGTGCCAGCAGCCAAGAGAGGACAAGTTCCTACGAGCAGTACTTC. It yields the protein CASSQERTSSYEQYF. The chain has TRBV14 and TRBJ2-7, with D possibly TRBD1 on 5 matching bases. From germline, CDR1 is SGHDN and CDR2 FVKESK. CDR3 length equals 15 residues. V was clipped by 0 bases and J by 1 base, with 10 bases between them. Combining the CDR3 with reference TRBV14 and TRBJ2-7 gives the whole variable domain EAGVTQFPSHSVIEKGQTVTLRCDPISGHDNLYWYRRVMGKEIKFLLHFVKESKQDESGMPNNRFLAERTGGTYSTLKVQPAELEDSGVYFCASSQERTSSYEQYFGPGTRLTVT.

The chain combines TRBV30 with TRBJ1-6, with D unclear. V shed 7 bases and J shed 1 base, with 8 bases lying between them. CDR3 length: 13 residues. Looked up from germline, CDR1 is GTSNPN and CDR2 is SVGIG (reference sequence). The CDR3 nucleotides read TGTGCCTCCCAGAAGTCCTATAATTCACCCCTCCACTTT. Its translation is CASQKSYNSPLHF.

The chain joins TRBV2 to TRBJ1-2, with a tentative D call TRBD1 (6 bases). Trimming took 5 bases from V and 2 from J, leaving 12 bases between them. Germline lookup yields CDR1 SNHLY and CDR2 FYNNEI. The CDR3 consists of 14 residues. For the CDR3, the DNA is TGTGCCAGCAGTATAATACAGGGAAACTATGGCTACACCTTC. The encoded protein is CASSIIQGNYGYTF. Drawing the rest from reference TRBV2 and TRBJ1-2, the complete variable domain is EPEVTQTPSHQVTQMGQEVILRCVPISNHLYFYWYRQILGQKVEFLVSFYNNEISEKSEIFDDQFSVERPDGSNFTLKIRSTKLEDSAMYFCASSIIQGNYGYTFGSGTRLTVV.

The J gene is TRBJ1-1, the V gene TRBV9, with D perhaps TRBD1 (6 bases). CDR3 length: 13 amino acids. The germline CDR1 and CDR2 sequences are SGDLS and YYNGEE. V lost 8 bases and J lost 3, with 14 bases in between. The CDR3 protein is CASTGLGHTEAFF. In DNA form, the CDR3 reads TGTGCCAGTACAGGGTTAGGGCACACTGAAGCTTTCTTT. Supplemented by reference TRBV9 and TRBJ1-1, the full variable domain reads DSGVTQTPKHLITATGQRVTLRCSPRSGDLSVYWYQQSLDQGLQFLIQYYNGEERAKGNILERFSAQQFPDLHSELNLSSLELGDSALYFCASTGLGHTEAFFGQGTRLTVV.

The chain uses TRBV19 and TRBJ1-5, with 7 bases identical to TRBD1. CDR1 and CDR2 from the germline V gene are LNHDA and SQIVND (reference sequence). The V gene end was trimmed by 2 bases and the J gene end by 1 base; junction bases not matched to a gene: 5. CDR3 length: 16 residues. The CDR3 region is CASSIQGVRSNQPQHF. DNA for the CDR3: TGTGCCAGTAGTATACAGGGGGTCAGGAGCAATCAGCCCCAGCATTTT.

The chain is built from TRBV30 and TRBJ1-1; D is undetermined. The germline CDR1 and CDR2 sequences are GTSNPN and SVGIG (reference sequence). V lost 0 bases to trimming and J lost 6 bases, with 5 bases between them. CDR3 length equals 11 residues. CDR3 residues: CAWSVTAEAFF. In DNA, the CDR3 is TGTGCCTGGAGTGTTACAGCTGAAGCTTTCTTT.

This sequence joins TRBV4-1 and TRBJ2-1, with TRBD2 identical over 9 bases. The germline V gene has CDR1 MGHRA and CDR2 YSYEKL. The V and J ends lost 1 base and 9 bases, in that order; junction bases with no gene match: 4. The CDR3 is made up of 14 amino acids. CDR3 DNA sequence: TGCGCCAGCAGCCAAGGACGGACTAGCGCTGAGCAGTTCTTC. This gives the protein CASSQGRTSAEQFF.